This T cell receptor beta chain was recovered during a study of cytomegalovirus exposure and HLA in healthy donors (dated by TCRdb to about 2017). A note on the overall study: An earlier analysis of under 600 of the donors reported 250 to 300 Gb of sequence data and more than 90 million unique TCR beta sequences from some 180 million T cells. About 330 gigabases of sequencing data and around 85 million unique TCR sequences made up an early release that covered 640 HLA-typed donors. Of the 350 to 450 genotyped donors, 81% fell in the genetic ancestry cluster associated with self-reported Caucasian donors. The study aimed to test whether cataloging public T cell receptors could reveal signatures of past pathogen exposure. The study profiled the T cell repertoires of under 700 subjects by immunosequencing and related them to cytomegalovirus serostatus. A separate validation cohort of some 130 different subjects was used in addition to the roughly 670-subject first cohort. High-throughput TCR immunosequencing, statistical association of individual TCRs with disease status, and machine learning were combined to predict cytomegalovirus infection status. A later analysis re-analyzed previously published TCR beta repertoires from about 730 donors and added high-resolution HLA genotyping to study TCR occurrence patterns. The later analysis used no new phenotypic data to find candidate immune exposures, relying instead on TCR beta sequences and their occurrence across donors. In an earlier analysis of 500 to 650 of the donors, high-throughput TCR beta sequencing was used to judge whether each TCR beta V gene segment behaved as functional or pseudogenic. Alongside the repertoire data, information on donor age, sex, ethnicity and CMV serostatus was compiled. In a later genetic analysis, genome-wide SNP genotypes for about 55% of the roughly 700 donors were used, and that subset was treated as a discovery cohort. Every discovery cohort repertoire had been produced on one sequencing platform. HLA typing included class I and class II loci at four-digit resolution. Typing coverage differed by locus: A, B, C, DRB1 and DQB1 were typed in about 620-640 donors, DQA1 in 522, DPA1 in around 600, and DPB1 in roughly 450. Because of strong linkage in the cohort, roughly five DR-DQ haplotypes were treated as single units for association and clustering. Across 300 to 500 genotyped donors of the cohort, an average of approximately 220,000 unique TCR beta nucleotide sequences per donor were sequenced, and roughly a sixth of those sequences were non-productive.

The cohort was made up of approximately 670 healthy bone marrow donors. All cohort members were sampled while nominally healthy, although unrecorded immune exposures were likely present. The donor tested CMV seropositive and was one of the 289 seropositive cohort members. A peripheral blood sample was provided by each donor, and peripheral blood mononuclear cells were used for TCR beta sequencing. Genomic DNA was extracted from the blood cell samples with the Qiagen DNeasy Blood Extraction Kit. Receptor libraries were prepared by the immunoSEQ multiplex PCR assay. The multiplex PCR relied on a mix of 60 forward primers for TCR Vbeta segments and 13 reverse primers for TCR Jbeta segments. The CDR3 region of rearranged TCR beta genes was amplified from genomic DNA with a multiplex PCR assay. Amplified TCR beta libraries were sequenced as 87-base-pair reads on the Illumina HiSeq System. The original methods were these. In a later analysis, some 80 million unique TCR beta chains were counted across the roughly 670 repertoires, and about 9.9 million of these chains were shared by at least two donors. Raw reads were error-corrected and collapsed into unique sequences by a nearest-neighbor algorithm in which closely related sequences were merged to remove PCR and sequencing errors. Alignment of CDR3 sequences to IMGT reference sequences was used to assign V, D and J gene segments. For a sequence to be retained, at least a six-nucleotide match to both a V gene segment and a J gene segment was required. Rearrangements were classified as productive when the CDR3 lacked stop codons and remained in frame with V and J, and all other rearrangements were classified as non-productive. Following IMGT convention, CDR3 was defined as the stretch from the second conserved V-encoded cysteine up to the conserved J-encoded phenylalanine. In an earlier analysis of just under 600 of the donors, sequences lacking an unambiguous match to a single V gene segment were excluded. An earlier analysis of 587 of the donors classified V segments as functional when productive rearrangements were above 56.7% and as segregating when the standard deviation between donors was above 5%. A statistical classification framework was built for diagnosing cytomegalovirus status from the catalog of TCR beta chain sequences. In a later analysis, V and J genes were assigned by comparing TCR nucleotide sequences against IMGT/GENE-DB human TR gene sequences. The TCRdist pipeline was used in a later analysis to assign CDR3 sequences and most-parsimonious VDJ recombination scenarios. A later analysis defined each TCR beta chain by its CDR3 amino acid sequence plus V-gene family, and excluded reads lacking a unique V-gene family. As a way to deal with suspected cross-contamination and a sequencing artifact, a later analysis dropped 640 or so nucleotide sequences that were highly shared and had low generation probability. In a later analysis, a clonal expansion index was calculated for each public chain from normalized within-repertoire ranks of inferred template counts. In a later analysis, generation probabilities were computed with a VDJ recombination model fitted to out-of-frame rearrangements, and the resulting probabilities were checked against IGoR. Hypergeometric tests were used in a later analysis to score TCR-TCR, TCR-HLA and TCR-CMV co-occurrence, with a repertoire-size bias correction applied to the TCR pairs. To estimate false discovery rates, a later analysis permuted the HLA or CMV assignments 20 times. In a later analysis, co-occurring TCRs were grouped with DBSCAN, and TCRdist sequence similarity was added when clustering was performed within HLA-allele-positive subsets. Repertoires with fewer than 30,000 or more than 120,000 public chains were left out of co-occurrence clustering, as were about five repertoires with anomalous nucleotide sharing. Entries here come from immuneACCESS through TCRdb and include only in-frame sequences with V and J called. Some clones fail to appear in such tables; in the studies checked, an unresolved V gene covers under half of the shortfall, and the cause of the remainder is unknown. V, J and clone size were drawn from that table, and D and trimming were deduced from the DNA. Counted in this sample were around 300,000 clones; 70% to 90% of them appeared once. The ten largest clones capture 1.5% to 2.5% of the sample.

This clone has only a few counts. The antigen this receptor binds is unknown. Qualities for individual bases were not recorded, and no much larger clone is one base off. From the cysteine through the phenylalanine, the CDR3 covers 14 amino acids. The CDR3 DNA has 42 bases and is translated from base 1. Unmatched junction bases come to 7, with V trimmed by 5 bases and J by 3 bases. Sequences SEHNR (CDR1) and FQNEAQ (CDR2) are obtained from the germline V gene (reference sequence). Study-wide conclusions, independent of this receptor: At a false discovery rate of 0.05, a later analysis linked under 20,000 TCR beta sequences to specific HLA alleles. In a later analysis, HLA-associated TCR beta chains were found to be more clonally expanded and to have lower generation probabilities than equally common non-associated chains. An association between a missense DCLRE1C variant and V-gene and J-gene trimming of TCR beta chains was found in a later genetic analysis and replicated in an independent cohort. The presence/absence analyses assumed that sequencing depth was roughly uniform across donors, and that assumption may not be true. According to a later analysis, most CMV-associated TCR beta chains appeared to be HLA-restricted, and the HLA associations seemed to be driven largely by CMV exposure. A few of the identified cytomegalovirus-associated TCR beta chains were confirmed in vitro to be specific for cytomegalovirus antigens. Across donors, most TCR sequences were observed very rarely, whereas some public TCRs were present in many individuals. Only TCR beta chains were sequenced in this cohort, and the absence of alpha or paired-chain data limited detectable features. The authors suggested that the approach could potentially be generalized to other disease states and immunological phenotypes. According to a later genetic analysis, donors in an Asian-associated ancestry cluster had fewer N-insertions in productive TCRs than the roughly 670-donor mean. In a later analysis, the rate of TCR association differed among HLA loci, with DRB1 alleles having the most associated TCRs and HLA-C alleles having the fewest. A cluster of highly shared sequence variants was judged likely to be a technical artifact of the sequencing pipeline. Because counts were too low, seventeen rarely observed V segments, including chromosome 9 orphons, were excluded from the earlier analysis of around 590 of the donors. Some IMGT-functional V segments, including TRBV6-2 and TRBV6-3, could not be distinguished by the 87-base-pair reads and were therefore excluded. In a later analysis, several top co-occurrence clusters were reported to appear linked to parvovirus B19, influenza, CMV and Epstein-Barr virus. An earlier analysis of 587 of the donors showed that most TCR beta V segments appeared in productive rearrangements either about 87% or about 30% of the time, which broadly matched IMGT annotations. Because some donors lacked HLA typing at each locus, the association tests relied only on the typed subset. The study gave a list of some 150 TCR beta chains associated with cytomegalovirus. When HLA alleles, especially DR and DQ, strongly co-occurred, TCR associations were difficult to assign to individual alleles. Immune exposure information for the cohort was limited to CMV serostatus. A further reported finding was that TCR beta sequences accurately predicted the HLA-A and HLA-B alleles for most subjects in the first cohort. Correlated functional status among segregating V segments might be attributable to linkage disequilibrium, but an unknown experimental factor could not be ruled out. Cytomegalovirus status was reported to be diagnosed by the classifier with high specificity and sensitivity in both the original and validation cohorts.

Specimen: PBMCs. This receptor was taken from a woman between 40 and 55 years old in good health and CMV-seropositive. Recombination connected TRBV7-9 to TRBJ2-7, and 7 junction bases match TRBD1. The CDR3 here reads CASSPGTAYYEQYF. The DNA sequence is TGTGCCAGCAGCCCCGGGACAGCCTACTACGAGCAGTACTTC. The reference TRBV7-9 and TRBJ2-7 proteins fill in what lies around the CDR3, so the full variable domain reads DTGVSQNPRHKITKRGQNVTFRCDPISEHNRLYWYRQTLGQGPEFLTYFQNEAQLEKSRLLSDRFSAERPKGSFSTLEIQRTEQGDSAMYLCASSPGTAYYEQYFGPGTRLTVT.